The 21 T cell receptor beta chains presented below share a single source sample, sequenced in a study of shared clonotypes between healthy human individuals. TCRdb's table, derived via immunoSEQ multiplex PCR, lists solely in-frame clones and lacks some. The repertoire includes roughly 320,000 clones, 80% to 90% of them detected once, and 15% to 20% sits in the top ten. The material sequenced was memory CD8+ T cells sorted from blood. The sample's subset: CD45RO+ cells pooled with CCR7-negative TemRA cells. These receptor sequences come from a man aged 18 to 29 in good health.

The chain recombines TRBV4-3 with TRBJ2-7; the D is unclear. V lost 2 bases and J 3 bases, leaving 5 bases between the germline ends. The germline CDR1 and CDR2 sequences are LGHNA and YSLEER. The CDR3 extends over 12 amino acids. This chain's CDR3 is CASSQSGYEQYF. Here the CDR3 DNA reads TGCGCCAGCAGCCAATCCGGCTACGAGCAGTACTTC.

CDR3 loop: CASSEGSAAFF. Here the CDR3 DNA reads TGTGCCAGCAGTGAAGGGAGTGCAGCTTTCTTT. The chain carries TRBV6-1 and TRBJ1-1, with unresolved D. Trimming removed 1 base from V and 10 bases from J, with 7 bases in between. In germline, CDR1 is MNHNS, CDR2 SASEGT. This CDR3 spans 11 amino acids.

The CDR3 sequence is CSVEQDRGSPETQYF. In nucleotides, the CDR3 is TGCAGCGTTGAACAGGACAGGGGGTCCCCAGAGACCCAGTACTTC. The chain couples TRBV29-1 to TRBJ2-5; 10 bases match TRBD1. CDR3 length: 15 residues. Germline-derived CDR1 and CDR2 are SQVTM and ANQGSEA. V gave up 2 bases and J gave up 4 bases; unmatched junction bases: 7.

The chain joins TRBV10-3 to TRBJ1-1; a possible D gene is TRBD1 (5 bases). The V end was cut by 2 bases, the J end by 5 bases, with 12 bases between. Germline V gene lookup returns CDR1 ENHRY and CDR2 SYGVKD. This CDR3 has 14 amino acids. This CDR3 is CAISEGAPGTEAFF. CDR3 DNA: TGTGCCATCAGTGAGGGGGCCCCGGGGACTGAAGCTTTCTTT.

This clone was seen once. The chain employs TRBV6-1 and TRBJ2-1, with 10 bases identical to TRBD2. The CDR3 contains 16 residues. Losses at the gene ends were 2 bases for V and 3 bases for J; bases not matched to a gene: 4. The germline V gene has CDR1 MNHNS and CDR2 SASEGT. CDR3 residues: CASSETGLAYYNEQFF. Here the CDR3 DNA reads TGTGCCAGCAGTGAAACGGGACTAGCGTACTACAATGAGCAGTTCTTC.

The chain joins TRBV7-9 to TRBJ1-1; 8 nucleotides agree with TRBD1. CDR3 length equals 16 residues. Germline V CDR1 and CDR2: SEHNR, FQNEAQ (reference sequence). V lost 4 bases and J lost 7; bases outside the gene matches: 14. CDR3 sequence (DNA): TGTGCCAGCAGCTCAAGGGACAGGCACGGATCGGATGAAGCTTTCTTT. The encoded protein is CASSSRDRHGSDEAFF.

The chain recombines TRBV28 with TRBJ2-7; 9 positions agree with TRBD2. The germline CDR1 and CDR2 sequences are MDHEN and SYDVKM. The CDR3 loop spans 15 amino acids. V gave up 2 bases and J gave up 0 bases; unmatched junction bases: 2. This CDR3 is CASSLISGSSYEQYF. Written as DNA, the CDR3 is TGTGCCAGCAGTTTAATTAGCGGGAGCTCCTACGAGCAGTACTTC.

This chain links TRBV10-3 with TRBJ2-1; D possibly corresponds to TRBD1 (6 bases). Germline CDR1 is ENHRY and CDR2 is SYGVKD. The V end was cut by 4 bases, the J end by 3 bases, with 19 bases between. CDR3 size: 17 residues. CDR3 sequence: CAISGSQGSGDYNEQFF. For the CDR3, the DNA is TGTGCCATCAGTGGGTCCCAGGGGAGCGGTGACTACAATGAGCAGTTCTTC.

V gene TRBV6-6 combines with J gene TRBJ2-7, with D hard to call. Per the germline V gene, CDR1 is MNHNY and CDR2 is SVGAGI (reference sequence). The CDR3 is 12 residues long. Trimming removed 0 bases at V and 6 bases at J, with 6 bases between. CDR3 region: CASSYSSTEQYF. For the CDR3, the DNA is TGTGCCAGCAGTTACTCTAGTACCGAGCAGTACTTC.

The chain carries TRBV11-3 and TRBJ2-7; weak D call: TRBD1 (6 bases). Trimming left V 6 bases short and J 0 bases short, with 15 bases between. Germline lookup yields CDR1 SGHNT and CDR2 YENEEA. The CDR3 totals 15 residues. CDR3 nucleotides: TGTGCCAGCAGGCTATTCGTACAGGGCTCCTACGAGCAGTACTTC. This encodes CASRLFVQGSYEQYF.

The chain employs TRBV6-5 and TRBJ2-7; D is unclear. Germline-derived CDR1 and CDR2 are MNHEY and SVGAGI. V lost 0 bases and J lost 3, with 12 bases in between. The CDR3 totals 15 residues. The CDR3 reads CASSYSGMGHYEQYF. The CDR3 DNA sequence: TGTGCCAGCAGTTACTCCGGTATGGGCCACTACGAGCAGTACTTC.

The rearrangement joins TRBV30 to TRBJ2-7; D is ambiguous. Trimming pared 0 bases from V and 5 bases from J, leaving 14 bases between. Germline CDR1 is GTSNPN and CDR2 is SVGIG (reference sequence). The CDR3 extends over 14 amino acids. The CDR3 DNA reads as TGTGCCTGGAGTGTCGAAAACAGACCTAACGAGCAGTACTTC. It codes for CAWSVENRPNEQYF. Full variable domain (remainder filled in from reference TRBV30 and TRBJ2-7): SQTIHQWPATLVQPVGSPLSLECTVEGTSNPNLYWYRQAAGRGLQLLFYSVGIGQISSEVPQNLSASRPQDRQFILSSKKLLLSDSGFYLCAWSVENRPNEQYFGPGTRLTVT.

The chain joins TRBV27 to TRBJ2-6; the D call may be TRBD1 or TRBD2 (7 bases each). Germline CDR1 reads MNHEY; CDR2 reads SMNVEV (reference sequence). This CDR3 spans 16 amino acids. The V gene lost 3 bases and the J gene lost 4 bases, with 13 bases spanning the gap. Here the CDR3 DNA reads TGTGCCAGCAGTTTGACAGGGACTATGGGGGCCAACGTCCTGACTTTC. Its protein product is CASSLTGTMGANVLTF.

The chain links TRBV6-1 to TRBJ1-2, with D hard to call. V lost 4 bases to trimming and J lost 3 bases, with 12 bases between them. Germline V CDR1 and CDR2: MNHNS, SASEGT. This CDR3 comprises 14 residues. The CDR3 loop reads CASSVRNQDYGYTF. For the CDR3, the DNA is TGTGCCAGCAGTGTCAGGAATCAGGACTATGGCTACACCTTC.

This rearrangement joins TRBV7-9 to TRBJ2-7, with 10 bases that match TRBD1. J lost 7 bases, V lost 0 bases, and 6 bases had no gene match. Germline V gene data show CDR1 as SEHNR and CDR2 as FQNEAQ (reference sequence). CDR3 length: 15 amino acids. The CDR3 nucleotides read TGTGCCAGCAGCTTAGCGACAGGGGGCGCGAAAGAGCAGTACTTC. Its protein product is CASSLATGGAKEQYF.

The chain couples TRBV10-3 to TRBJ2-5; D is undetermined. The CDR3 contains 15 residues. Germline V gene lookup returns CDR1 ENHRY and CDR2 SYGVKD. Trimming removed 3 bases from V and 2 bases from J, with 13 bases in between. The CDR3 sequence: CAISDLSGLQETQYF. In DNA, the CDR3 is TGTGCCATCAGTGATCTCTCAGGCTTGCAAGAGACCCAGTACTTC.

This chain joins TRBV13 and TRBJ2-5; 7 bases are a match to TRBD2. Germline CDR1 PRHDT, CDR2 FYEKMQ (reference sequence). After removal of 3 bases from V and 5 bases from J, the junction contained 9 bases not matched to a gene. This CDR3 is 15 amino acids long. In DNA, the CDR3 is TGTGCCAGCAGCTTCCGGACTAGAACTGACGAGACCCAGTACTTC. This codes for CASSFRTRTDETQYF.

CDR3: CASSSHVAEKLFF. For the CDR3, the DNA is TGTGCCAGCAGTTCCCATGTGGCTGAAAAACTGTTTTTT. This chain uses TRBV27 with TRBJ1-4; D ambiguous. Trimming cost V 4 bases and J 7 bases, with 10 bases left between them. The CDR3 extends over 13 amino acids. Germline CDR1 is MNHEY and CDR2 is SMNVEV (reference sequence). Filled out from reference TRBV27 and TRBJ1-4, the complete variable domain reads EAQVTQNPRYLITVTGKKLTVTCSQNMNHEYMSWYRQDPGLGLRQIYYSMNVEVTDKGDVPEGYKVSRKEKRNFPLILESPSPNQTSLYFCASSSHVAEKLFFGSGTQLSVL.

This chain connects TRBV18 to TRBJ1-2; D is ambiguous. Germline loops: CDR1 KGHSH, CDR2 LQKENI. The CDR3 length is 14 residues. Trimming pared 3 bases from V and 3 bases from J, leaving 11 bases between. Here the CDR3 reads CASSPREFDYGYTF. DNA of the CDR3: TGTGCCAGCTCACCGAGGGAGTTTGACTATGGCTACACCTTC.

This rearrangement joins TRBV27 to TRBJ2-1, with 11 positions matching TRBD2. Germline CDR1 reads MNHEY; CDR2 reads SMNVEV (reference sequence). V lost 5 bases and J lost 3; bases outside the gene matches: 6. The CDR3 extends over 16 amino acids. The CDR3 nucleotides read TGTGCCAGCAGTGTGACCGGGACTAGCGGCTACAATGAGCAGTTCTTC. This gives the protein CASSVTGTSGYNEQFF.

The chain joins TRBV28 to TRBJ2-1; TRBD2 is a possible D gene (7 bases). CDR1 MDHEN and CDR2 SYDVKM come from the germline V gene. V was clipped by 5 bases and J by 4 bases, with 12 bases between them. The CDR3 covers 14 residues. CDR3 loop: CASSPGGEYNEQFF. In DNA form, the CDR3 reads TGTGCCAGCAGTCCGGGGGGCGAGTACAATGAGCAGTTCTTC.